One sample yielded the 13 T cell receptor beta chains listed below, sequenced in a study of technical replicates of blood from several donors. Here immunoSEQ multiplex PCR was the method, and the copy in TCRdb shows in-frame clones only, minus some. The sample contains about 80,000 clones, around 94% of which appear only once. Sequenced material: T cells isolated from PBMCs. All receptors derive from a human donor in good health.

The chain uses TRBV6-1 and TRBJ1-1; 9 bases align to TRBD1. The germline V gene has CDR1 MNHNS and CDR2 SASEGT. This CDR3 is 13 amino acids long. V gave up 6 bases and J gave up 5 bases; unmatched junction bases: 4. The DNA for the CDR3 is TGTGCCAGCAGAAGGACAGGGGAGACTGAAGCTTTCTTT. This translates into CASRRTGETEAFF.

The chain is built from TRBV6-5 and TRBJ2-7; the match to TRBD1 covers 7 bases. There are 12 residues in the CDR3. Losses at the gene ends were 8 bases for V and 7 bases for J; bases not matched to a gene: 8. Germline CDR1 is MNHEY and CDR2 is SVGAGI. CDR3 DNA sequence: TGTGCCAGCTCTTGGGGCAGGGGGGAGCAGTACTTC. This gives the protein CASSWGRGEQYF.

This clone was picked up one time. The genes are TRBV10-3 and TRBJ2-1, with TRBD2 as a possible D gene (6 bases). Per the germline V gene, CDR1 is ENHRY and CDR2 is SYGVKD. CDR3 length: 13 amino acids. V lost 6 bases to trimming and J lost 2 bases, with 8 bases between them. CDR3 in amino acids: CAISGGTYNEQFF. The DNA for the CDR3 is TGTGCCATCAGCGGAGGGACCTACAATGAGCAGTTCTTC.

This chain's CDR3 is CASSTRDRALEAFF. DNA for the CDR3: TGTGCCAGCAGCACGCGGGACAGGGCGCTTGAAGCTTTCTTT. The chain carries TRBV14 and TRBJ1-1, with 9 nucleotides matching TRBD1. This CDR3 contains 14 residues. Germline trimming cut 5 bases from V and 7 bases from J; bases unmatched to any gene: 8. Germline assignment: CDR1 SGHDN and CDR2 FVKESK.

The gene calls are TRBV19 and TRBJ1-2, with 9 bases lining up with TRBD1. The CDR3 spans 14 residues. CDR1 is LNHDA and CDR2 is SQIVND in the germline V gene (reference sequence). Trimming cost V 4 bases and J 7 bases; bases outside gene matches: 7. This chain's CDR3 is CASSTGDRASGYTF. In DNA, the CDR3 is TGTGCCAGTAGTACGGGGGACAGGGCGAGTGGCTACACCTTC.

The chain joins TRBV5-1 to TRBJ1-5; D is possibly TRBD1 (5 bases). The germline gives CDR1 SGHRS, CDR2 YFSETQ. Between the trimmed V and J ends, which lost 4 bases and 2 bases, there was a span of 10 bases. The CDR3 is 14 residues long. The CDR3 sequence is CASSLDSRNQPQHF. In DNA, the CDR3 is TGCGCCAGCAGCCTAGACAGCCGCAATCAGCCCCAGCATTTT.

This chain uses TRBV2 with TRBJ2-1; TRBD1 is a possible D gene (6 bases). The CDR3 is made up of 14 amino acids. V shed 5 bases and J shed 4 bases, with 12 bases lying between them. The germline V gene has CDR1 SNHLY and CDR2 FYNNEI. In DNA form, the CDR3 reads TGTGCCAGCAGTAGGCGCACAGGGTACAATGAGCAGTTCTTC. Protein: CASSRRTGYNEQFF.

This chain connects TRBV11-2 to TRBJ2-1, with 7 bases matching TRBD2. V dropped 6 bases and J dropped 6; count of bases not matched to a gene: 8. CDR1 is SGHAT and CDR2 is FQNNGV in the germline V gene. The length of the CDR3 is 14 residues. CDR3 sequence: CASRWGGQGNEQFF. CDR3 DNA sequence: TGTGCCAGCAGATGGGGAGGGCAGGGCAATGAGCAGTTCTTC.

V usage is TRBV30 and J usage is TRBJ2-5, with D possibly TRBD1 on 6 matching bases. The length of the CDR3 is 13 residues. The germline gives CDR1 GTSNPN, CDR2 SVGIG (reference sequence). The V and J ends lost 2 bases and 5 bases respectively, with 12 bases between them. The CDR3 nucleotides read TGTGCCTGGAGTACAGGGTCGTTGGAGACCCAGTACTTC. Its translation is CAWSTGSLETQYF.

The chain joins TRBV10-3 to TRBJ1-1; tentative D call: TRBD1 (5 bases). Germline CDR1 and CDR2: ENHRY and SYGVKD. Trimming took 4 bases from V and 2 from J, leaving 8 bases between them. The CDR3 runs 13 residues. CDR3 DNA sequence: TGTGCCATCAGTGGGACAAGCAACACTGAAGCTTTCTTT. Protein product: CAISGTSNTEAFF.

The chain uses TRBV6-5 and TRBJ2-7; 10 nucleotides agree with TRBD1. This CDR3 contains 14 residues. V lost 2 bases to trimming and J lost 3 bases; unmatched junction nucleotides: 1. Germline values: CDR1 MNHEY, CDR2 SVGAGI. The CDR3 nucleotides are TGTGCCAGCAGTTACCGGGACAGGGGCTACGAGCAGTACTTC. It specifies CASSYRDRGYEQYF.

The chain employs TRBV18 and TRBJ2-1, with 12 nucleotides matching TRBD2. Germline trimming cut 3 bases from V and 2 bases from J; bases unmatched to any gene: 2. CDR3 size: 16 residues. Germline V gene sequence: CDR1 KGHSH, CDR2 LQKENI. CDR3 in amino acids: CASSPGLAGTYNEQFF. For the CDR3, the DNA is TGTGCCAGCTCACCCGGACTAGCGGGAACCTACAATGAGCAGTTCTTC.

This clone was seen a handful of times. The rearrangement joins TRBV28 to TRBJ2-2; 9 bases align to TRBD1. The germline V gene has CDR1 MDHEN and CDR2 SYDVKM. The V gene end was trimmed by 7 bases and the J gene end by 7 bases; junction bases not matched to a gene: 7. The CDR3 covers 14 residues. CDR3 residues: CASTWDRVNGELFF. CDR3 nucleotides: TGTGCCAGCACCTGGGACAGGGTTAACGGGGAGCTGTTTTTT.